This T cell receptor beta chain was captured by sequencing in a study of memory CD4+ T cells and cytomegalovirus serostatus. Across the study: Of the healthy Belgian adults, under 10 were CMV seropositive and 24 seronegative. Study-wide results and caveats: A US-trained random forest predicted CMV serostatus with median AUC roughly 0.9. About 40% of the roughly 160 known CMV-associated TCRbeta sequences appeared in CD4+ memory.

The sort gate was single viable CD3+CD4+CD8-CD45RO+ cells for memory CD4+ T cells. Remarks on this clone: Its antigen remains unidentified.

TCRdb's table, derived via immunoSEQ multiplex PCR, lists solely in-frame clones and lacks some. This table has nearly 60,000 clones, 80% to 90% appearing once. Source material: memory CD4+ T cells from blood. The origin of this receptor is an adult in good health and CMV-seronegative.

CDR3 in amino acids: CAISDQSKNYEQYF. As DNA, the CDR3 is TGTGCCATCAGTGACCAGTCGAAGAACTACGAGCAGTACTTC. The chain links TRBV10-3 to TRBJ2-7; the D is unclear. This CDR3 has 14 amino acids. V was clipped by 3 bases and J by 3 bases, with 12 bases between them. From germline, CDR1 is ENHRY and CDR2 SYGVKD.